The 6 T cell receptor beta chains below all came from one sample that was sequenced in a study of control samples from healthy donors and cancer patients (dated by TCRdb to 2020 to 2022). The library was generated by the immunoSEQ multiplex PCR assay. The table comes from immuneACCESS by way of TCRdb, which keeps in-frame sequences with V and J called. Part of the clones is missing from these tables; in studies checked, under half for an unresolved V gene and the rest for unknown reasons. The sample table lists fewer than 120,000 clones, 88% of them with a count of one. 3.7% of the sample is taken by the ten largest. The material sequenced was PBMCs. These receptors were taken from a woman in her fifties or sixties with lung cancer.

This chain joins TRBV20-1 and TRBJ2-7, with no clear D. CDR3 length: 11 residues. The germline V and J ends were trimmed by 3 bases and 9 bases, with 12 bases remaining between them. CDR1 is DFQATT and CDR2 is SNEGSKA in the germline V gene (reference sequence). DNA for the CDR3: TGCAGTGCTAGTGTCCTTGAAGGGCAGTACTTC. The encoded protein is CSASVLEGQYF.

This chain's CDR3 is CASSLDGRVQYEQFF. The DNA for the CDR3 is TGTGCCAGCAGCTTAGATGGTCGGGTACAATATGAGCAGTTCTTC. The V gene is TRBV7-9, the J gene TRBJ2-1; D gene uncertain. This CDR3 comprises 15 residues. Germline-derived CDR1 and CDR2 are SEHNR and FQNEAQ (reference sequence). Trimming left V 1 base short and J 8 bases short, with 15 bases between.

The genes are TRBV6-1 and TRBJ1-4; 7 nucleotides line up with TRBD1. Germline lookup yields CDR1 MNHNS and CDR2 SASEGT. CDR3 size: 14 residues. With V trimmed by 1 base and J by 8 bases, 4 bases remained unmatched. The CDR3 nucleotides read TGTGCCAGCAGTGAAGGACAGGGTCGGGAAAAACTGTTTTTT. It codes for CASSEGQGREKLFF.

This chain connects TRBV5-6 to TRBJ1-5; the D is unclear. CDR1 is SGHDT and CDR2 is YYEEEE in the germline V gene. V was shortened by 0 bases and J by 5 bases, with 15 bases between the two germline ends. The CDR3 has 16 residues. CDR3 sequence: CASSLGPSARDQPQHF. CDR3 coding DNA: TGTGCCAGCAGCTTGGGGCCCTCCGCTCGGGATCAGCCCCAGCATTTT.

The J gene is TRBJ2-2, the V gene TRBV19; the match to TRBD1 covers 7 bases. This CDR3 has 16 residues. V gave up 4 bases and J gave up 2 bases; unmatched junction bases: 7. Germline loops: CDR1 LNHDA, CDR2 SQIVND (reference sequence). This chain's CDR3 is CASSKYGTENTGELFF. The DNA for the CDR3 is TGTGCCAGTAGTAAATACGGGACAGAAAACACCGGGGAGCTGTTTTTT.

The V gene is TRBV21-1, the J gene TRBJ2-1; TRBD2 reflects the table's D call only, with no check against the DNA. TRBV21-1 is reported as a pseudogene. The CDR3 is 16 amino acids. The CDR3: CASSTLKAGFYNEQFF. The CDR3 nucleotides read TGTGCCAGCAGCACCTTAAAAGCGGGATTCTACAATGAGCAGTTCTTC.